Given below is one T cell receptor (beta chain) in context. Its specific antigen is unknown. No base quality information exists; no much larger clone differs at one position. The sample belongs to a study of TIL therapy for anti-PD-1-resistant metastatic lung cancer (dated by TCRdb to about 2021). Looking at the study overall: Tumors were collected before any PD-1/PD-L1 blockade, after which patients were given nivolumab, and patients who progressed were given lymphodepletion, an infusion of expanded TIL and IL-2. Among the enrolled patients, the median age was nearly 55 years (range about 35-75), and the median tumor PD-L1 proportion score was about 6%. Most of the cohort had lung adenocarcinoma, including a few EGFR-mutant tumors and two ALK-rearranged tumors, and half of the patients were either current or former smokers. Across the cohort, whole-exome sequencing showed a median non-synonymous tumor mutation burden of around 1.4 mutations per megabase. Clonotypes were tracked across tumor, expanded TIL product and serial blood samples by T cell receptor beta sequencing of tumor and peripheral blood. On the study overall, not on this receptor specifically: Generalizability was limited because the cohort was highly selected, with more treatment-naive, never-smoker and oncogene-addicted patients included than is typical. The study protocol defined all tumor marker inferences as exploratory. Infused TIL clonotypes partially replaced the baseline peripheral repertoire then decayed over months, with no apparent association between persistence and response.

Using bias-controlled multiplex PCR with the immunoSEQ v3 hsTCRB kit, the TCR beta CDR3 regions were amplified from genomic DNA. The TCR libraries were sequenced on an Illumina NextSeq 500 to around 2 million read pairs for survey level or about 4.5-6 million read pairs for deep level. In the paper's pipeline: The immunoSEQ Analyzer software assigned V, D and J genes, filtered out non-productive sequences, and reported clonality. Repertoires were compared using productive Simpson clonality and Morisita overlap index of productive TRB rearrangements between infused TIL and blood. For each clone in blood, the absolute clonotype count was estimated by multiplying the lymphocyte count by the CD3+ fraction and by the clone's productive frequency. TCRdb holds this immuneACCESS table with in-frame rearrangements only. Some clones are missing; in checked studies, unresolved V genes explain under half, and the rest has no known cause. V, J and clone size were drawn from that table, and D and trimming were deduced from the DNA. The sample includes about 50,000 clones, with 79% observed a single time. The ten largest make up about 4.8% of the sample.

The sample's time point label, decoded: pre-treatment sample, taken before nivolumab and TIL therapy. A phase I trial run at two centers enrolled adults with stage 4 NSCLC between 2017 and 2020. The samples were obtained from a phase I trial that was single-arm and open-label and tested tumor-infiltrating lymphocyte therapy combined with nivolumab in advanced non-small cell lung cancer. Blood mononuclear cells were isolated from EDTA tubes by Ficoll gradient and were snap-frozen as pellets, and DNA was extracted with a Qiagen mini-prep kit. Sequenced material: blood, taken at baseline. The TCR originated in a woman aged 25-80 years with non-small cell lung cancer.

CDR3 region: CASSQRAGRDEQYF. The DNA is TGCGCCAGCAGCCAACGCGCGGGCAGGGACGAGCAGTACTTC. The chain uses TRBV4-3 and TRBJ2-7; the D region may be TRBD1 or TRBD2, each matching 5 bases equally. From the cysteine up to the phenylalanine, the CDR3 has a length of 14 residues. CDR3 DNA is the only sequence kept; it has 42 bases, read in frame from the first base. The germline V gene specifies LGHNA as CDR1 and YSLEER as CDR2. V is clipped by 2 bases and J by 5 bases, and the sequence between their germline boundaries is 13 bases long.